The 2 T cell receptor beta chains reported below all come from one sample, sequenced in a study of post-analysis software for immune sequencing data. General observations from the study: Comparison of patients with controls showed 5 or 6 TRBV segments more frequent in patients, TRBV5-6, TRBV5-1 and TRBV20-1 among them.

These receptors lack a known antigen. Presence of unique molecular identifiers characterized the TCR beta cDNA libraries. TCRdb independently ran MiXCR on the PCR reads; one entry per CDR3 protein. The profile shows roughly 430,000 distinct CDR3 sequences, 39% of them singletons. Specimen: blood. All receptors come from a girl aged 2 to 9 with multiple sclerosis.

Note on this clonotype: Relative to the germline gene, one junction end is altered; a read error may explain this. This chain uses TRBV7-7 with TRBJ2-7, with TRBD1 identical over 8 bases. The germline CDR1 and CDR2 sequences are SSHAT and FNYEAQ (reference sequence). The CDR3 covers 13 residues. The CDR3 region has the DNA TGTGCTAGCAGCTTTGGACAGGGAGGCGAGCAGTACTTC. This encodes CASSFGQGGEQYF.

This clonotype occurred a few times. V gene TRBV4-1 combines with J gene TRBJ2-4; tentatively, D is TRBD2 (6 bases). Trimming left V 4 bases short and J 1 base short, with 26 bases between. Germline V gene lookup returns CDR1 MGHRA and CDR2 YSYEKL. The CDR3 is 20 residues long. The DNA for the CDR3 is TGCGCCAGCAGCCGCCTATGGGGGGACGTTCCCTCAGCGGCCAAAAACATTCAGTACTTC. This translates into CASSRLWGDVPSAAKNIQYF.